The clone carrying this TCR beta chain was seen a single time. What it recognizes is unknown. PCR was performed using 60 Vbeta and 13 Jbeta primers. Authors' data handling: Unique TCR beta chains totaled roughly 80 million in a later count, with roughly 10 million of them shared. Method: immunoSEQ multiplex PCR; TCRdb's copy keeps in-frame clones and lacks some. The D gene and trimming were derived from the DNA, and the V and J assignments and clone size from that table. Among about 150,000 clones listed, over 70% were seen once. The data belong to a study of cytomegalovirus exposure and HLA in healthy donors. This CDR3 has 17 amino acids. J lost 8 bases, V lost 4 bases, and 13 bases had no gene match. Germline CDR1 is SGHNT and CDR2 is YYREEE (reference sequence). Study-level findings and limits: A later analysis by the authors found several of the most significant clusters apparently linked to common viral pathogens. The authors enumerated around 150 TCR beta chains as linked to cytomegalovirus.

The chain links TRBV5-4 to TRBJ2-1, with 12 bases that match TRBD2. This clonotype originated in a man aged 25-40 years in good health and CMV-seronegative. Sequences were obtained from PBMCs. Written as DNA, the CDR3 is TGTGCCAGCAGCCATAGGACTAGCGGGACGGGCAATGATGAGCAGTTCTTC. Its translation is CASSHRTSGTGNDEQFF.